The clone carrying this T cell receptor (beta chain) was detected many times. Its antigen is unidentified. The data were obtained in a study of T cell repertoires in cytomegalovirus infection. The overall study: TCR beta signatures that were public indicated CMV infection and matching HLA type.

Trimming removed 7 bases at V and 5 bases at J, with 9 bases between. The CDR3 is made up of 13 amino acids. CDR1 and CDR2 from the germline V gene are MDHEN and SYDVKM. MiXCR, run by TCRdb on the reads, gives a single entry per CDR3 protein. The sample lists about 300,000 distinct CDR3 sequences, 9.6% occurring once. Study-level points and caveats: Cumulative public TCR beta family frequency identified CMV carriers with the relevant HLA. Dominating the ex vivo response were HLA-C-restricted CMV-specific TCR beta clonotypes.

The sample comprised PBMCs. This chain joins TRBV28 and TRBJ1-6, with a weak D call TRBD1 (6 bases). This receptor was identified in a human donor in good health (CMV status not recorded). Some clones in this sample may be carry-over from other donors' samples. The CDR3 DNA follows: TGTGCCAGCATACAGGGAAATAATTCACCCCTCCACTTT. It codes for CASIQGNNSPLHF.